A selection of T cell receptor beta chains follows, all from one sample in a study of response to subunit inactivated influenza vaccine. MiXCR, run by TCRdb on the RT-PCR reads, gives a single entry per CDR3 protein. Among under 800,000 distinct CDR3 sequences, 14% were seen once, and the ten largest hold 6.5% to 8.5%. The source was PBMCs from blood, collected less than 15 days before vaccination. Source of these receptors: a man over 45 who received an inactivated influenza vaccine. The CDR3 runs from the conserved cysteine through the conserved F or W. A D gene is named only where the DNA matches it firmly. Size is omitted from some rows. Given values are once, few, many or a class for expanded clones.

many	TRBV20-1	TRBD2	TRBJ2-2	17	CSARTSLAGDSSGELFF	TGCAGTGCGCGAACGAGTCTAGCGGGGGACTCATCCGGGGAGCTGTTTTTT
-	TRBV29-1	-	TRBJ1-1	13	CSVGWVQAAEAFF	TGCAGCGTTGGGTGGGTCCAAGCCGCTGAAGCTTTCTTT
-	TRBV10-2	-	TRBJ2-5	13	CASRAQGLGTQYF	TGCGCCAGCAGGGCACAGGGCCTGGGAACCCAGTACTTC
many	TRBV12-3/TRBV12-4	-	TRBJ2-3	13	CASSIRGTDTQYF	TGTGCCAGCAGTATCAGGGGCACAGATACGCAGTATTTT
-	TRBV6-5	-	TRBJ1-2	14	CASSYSQGLDGYTF	TGTGCCAGCAGTTACTCGCAGGGTCTCGATGGCTACACCTTC
-	TRBV27	-	TRBJ1-4	15	CASSSAKATNEKLFF	TGTGCCAGCAGTTCCGCCAAAGCAACTAATGAAAAACTGTTTTTT
-	TRBV2	TRBD1	TRBJ1-2	15	CASRRGDRPRDGYTF	TGTGCCAGCAGAAGGGGGGACAGGCCAAGGGATGGCTACACCTTC
-	TRBV28	-	TRBJ2-1	16	CASSLFPGATYNEQFF	TGTGCCAGCAGTTTATTCCCGGGAGCTACATACAATGAGCAGTTCTTC
-	TRBV2	-	TRBJ2-7	16	CASSELPGTGGYEQYF	TGTGCCAGCAGCGAACTACCCGGGACTGGGGGCTACGAGCAGTACTTC
-	TRBV6-1	TRBD1	TRBJ2-1	15	CASAKGTGAFNEQFF	TGTGCCAGCGCCAAGGGGACAGGGGCGTTCAATGAGCAGTTCTTC
-	TRBV27	-	TRBJ2-1	15	CASAGGRNSYNEQFF	TGTGCCAGCGCCGGGGGACGGAACTCCTACAATGAGCAGTTCTTC
many	TRBV2	TRBD2	TRBJ2-1	14	CASGKLAGYNEQFF	TGTGCCAGCGGAAAACTAGCGGGGTACAATGAGCAGTTCTTC
-	TRBV5-1	-	TRBJ2-3	14	CASSLQEITDTQYF	TGCGCCAGCAGCTTGCAGGAGATTACAGATACGCAGTATTTT
-	TRBV18	-	TRBJ2-7	15	CASSSSGSGTYEQYF	TGTGCCAGCTCATCGTCGGGGAGTGGTACCTACGAGCAGTACTTC